This T cell receptor (beta chain) was sequenced for a study of T-cell reconstitution after alpha-beta-depleted transplantation in children. CDR1 SEHNR and CDR2 FQNEAQ come from the germline V gene (reference sequence). Deletions cut 3 bases from V and 5 bases from J, with 17 bases between. This CDR3 is 16 amino acids long. Unique molecular identifiers were incorporated into the prepared TCRbeta library. TCRdb called the PCR reads again in MiXCR, with one record for every CDR3 protein. The data contain 350,000 to 400,000 distinct CDR3 sequences, just over 20% of them singletons. The source was PBMCs from the stem cell graft donor, collected from the stem cell graft. This TCR was recovered from a human donor who donated a stem cell graft to a child with acute myeloid leukemia. V gene TRBV7-9 combines with J gene TRBJ2-1; D might be TRBD1 (6 bases). The CDR3 DNA reads TGTGCCAGCAGCTTGGATTCGGTCAGGGGAAACAATGAGCAGTTCTTC. Amino acids: CASSLDSVRGNNEQFF.